This T cell receptor (beta chain) was sequenced during a study of blood T cell repertoires in COVID-19 (dated by TCRdb to 2019 to 2021). For the wider study: The collaborator samples originated in the United States, Italy and Spain and spanned the acute and convalescent phases of COVID-19. The material from the prospective study consisted of cDNA or gDNA derived from T cells, B-cell-depleted T cells, or PBMCs. Where HLA class I and class II types were available, the types were taken from metadata supplied by the sample provider, not from assay-based typing. The sample metadata nearly always contained a de-identified subject ID, COVID-19 status, age in years and sex. The repertoires were released in a freely available public database meant as a resource for research on the immune response to SARS-CoV-2. The dataset comprised deeply sampled blood TCRbeta repertoires from subjects exposed to, actively infected with, or recovered from COVID-19. Samples came from the ongoing ImmuneRACE study (first 160 participants) plus 1,254 subjects from 6 global collaborators.

With regard to this clone: What antigen it recognizes has not been identified. No per-base quality is available; no much larger clone lies one base away.

TCRbeta CDR3 regions were amplified from genomic DNA using the immunoSEQ Assay, a bias-controlled multiplex PCR. Processing in the source paper ran as follows. Nucleated cell counts per sample were estimated from amplification of reference gene primers within the assay. To quantify the absolute abundance of each unique TCRbeta CDR3 rearrangement, sequence reads were collapsed and filtered. For each sample, productive Simpson clonality was calculated by taking the square root of Simpson's diversity index across productive rearrangements. TCRdb stores this immuneACCESS table with in-frame sequences only. Part of the clones is absent; in the studies checked, under half of the shortfall reflects unresolved V genes, and no reason is known for the rest. V, J and clone size reflect that table, while D and trimming were determined from the DNA. The sample data list about 120,000 clones, and 85% of these were observed just once. Of the sample, around 27% is held by the ten largest clones.

The collaborating institutions used their own protocols to collect whole blood in K2EDTA tubes. Collaborator samples were shipped for TCRbeta analysis as frozen whole blood, isolated PBMCs, or DNA extracted from either sample type. The full study reports these points: The quantity of clinical and demographic metadata differed by source and by participant and was supplied without curation.

The germline V end is reduced by 0 bases and the J end by 5 bases; junction bases left unmatched: 4. The CDR3 numbers 16 residues from cysteine through phenylalanine. The entry retains the CDR3 DNA only, 48 bases that are in frame from base 1. From the germline V gene, CDR1 is MGHRA and CDR2 is YSYEKL. Sequencing was performed on peripheral blood. Recombination joined TRBV4-1 with TRBJ2-1; 10 junctional bases match TRBD2. The clonotype originates from a woman older than 75 with acute or convalescent COVID-19. The CDR3 region reads CASSQDQRGGNNEQFF. The DNA sequence is given as TGCGCCAGCAGCCAAGATCAGCGGGGGGGCAACAATGAGCAGTTCTTC.